This TCR beta chain was observed in a study of blood T cell repertoires in COVID-19. Study summary: In each case, the material was cDNA or gDNA derived from T cells, B-cell-depleted T cells, or PBMCs.

CDR3 size: 13 residues. V lost 1 base, J lost 5 bases, and 9 bases lay in between. CDR1 is SGDLS, CDR2 YYNGEE, per germline. In the original analysis: Nucleated cell counts were estimated from reference gene primer amplification. Repertoires were generated with immunoSEQ multiplex PCR, while TCRdb's copy carries only in-frame clones and drops some. D and trimming come from the DNA, and the V and J calls and clone size come from that table. Seen here are just under 55,000 clones, just over 90% observed once, and the top ten hold 7.5% to 10%. The count of this clone is one. The genes are TRBV9 and TRBJ1-1; D gene unclear. The sequencing input was peripheral blood. The clonotype comes from a woman aged 40 to 50 with active COVID-19. CDR3 DNA: TGTGCCAGCAGCGTATTGGCGGCTACTGAAGCTTTCTTT. Amino acids: CASSVLAATEAFF. Filled out from reference TRBV9 and TRBJ1-1, the complete variable domain reads DSGVTQTPKHLITATGQRVTLRCSPRSGDLSVYWYQQSLDQGLQFLIQYYNGEERAKGNILERFSAQQFPDLHSELNLSSLELGDSALYFCASSVLAATEAFFGQGTRLTVV.